This record looks at one T cell receptor beta chain sequence and its context. Its antigen is as yet unknown. The read ends 3 residues before the CDR3 terminus; that terminus is restored from the germline J gene. This record comes from a study of T cells in women clearing cervical HPV infection. Overall study context: No precancer developed; the control's incident HPV16 infection cleared within 12 months.

Findings and caveats of the study: Combining TCR richness with V gene abundances gave 0.65 to 0.85 AUC. Repertoire richness, not evenness, was significantly elevated in CIN3+ cases versus controls. It is unknown whether associations predate infection; no effector/memory or HPV-specific sorting.

Germline V gene data show CDR1 as GTSNPN and CDR2 as SVGIG (reference sequence). V trimming: 5 bases; J trimming: 4 bases; junction bases outside the gene matches: 6. This CDR3 spans 15 amino acids. Sequenced by immunoSEQ multiplex PCR; TCRdb stores in-frame clones only, minus some. This sample's clone table lists about 27,000 clones. The specimen sequenced was blood buffy coat. This TCR derives from a woman between 18 and 70 years old with a cervical HPV16 infection that either progressed to CIN3+ or cleared (not recorded which). This sequence joins TRBV30 and TRBJ2-1; TRBD2 matches at 12 bases. The CDR3 protein is CAWRLLAGGYNEQFF. Incomplete CDR3 DNA: TGTGCCTGGCGCCTCCTAGCGGGGGGGTACAATGAG.